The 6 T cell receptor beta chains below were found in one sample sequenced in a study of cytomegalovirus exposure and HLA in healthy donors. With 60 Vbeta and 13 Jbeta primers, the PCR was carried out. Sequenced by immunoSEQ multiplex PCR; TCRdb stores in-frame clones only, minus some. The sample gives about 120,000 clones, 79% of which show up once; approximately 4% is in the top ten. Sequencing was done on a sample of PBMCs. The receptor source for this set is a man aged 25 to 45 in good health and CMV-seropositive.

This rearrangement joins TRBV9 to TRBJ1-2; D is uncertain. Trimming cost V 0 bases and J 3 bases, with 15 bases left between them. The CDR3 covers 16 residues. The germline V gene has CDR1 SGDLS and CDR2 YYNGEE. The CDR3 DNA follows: TGTGCCAGCAGCGTAGGTGCAGGCCTAAATTACTATGGCTACACCTTC. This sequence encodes CASSVGAGLNYYGYTF.

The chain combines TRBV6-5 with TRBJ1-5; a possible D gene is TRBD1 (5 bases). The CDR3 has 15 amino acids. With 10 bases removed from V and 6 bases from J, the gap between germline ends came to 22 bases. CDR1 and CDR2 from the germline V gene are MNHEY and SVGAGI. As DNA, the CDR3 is TGTGCCACCAAGGGAGGCAGGGCGGAGAGTCAGCCCCAGCATTTT. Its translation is CATKGGRAESQPQHF.

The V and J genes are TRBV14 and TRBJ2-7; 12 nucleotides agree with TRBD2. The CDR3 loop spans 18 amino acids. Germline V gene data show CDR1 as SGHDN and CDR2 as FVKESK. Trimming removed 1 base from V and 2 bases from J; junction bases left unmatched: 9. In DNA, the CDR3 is TGTGCCAGCAGCCAAGTTGGACTAGCGGGGTTTGGAGCCTACGAGCAGTACTTC. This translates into CASSQVGLAGFGAYEQYF.

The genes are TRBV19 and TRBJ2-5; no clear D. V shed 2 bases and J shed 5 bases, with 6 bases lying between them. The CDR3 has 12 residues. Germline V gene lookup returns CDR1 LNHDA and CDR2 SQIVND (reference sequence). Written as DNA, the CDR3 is TGTGCCAGTAGTATAACTCCCGAGACCCAGTACTTC. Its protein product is CASSITPETQYF.

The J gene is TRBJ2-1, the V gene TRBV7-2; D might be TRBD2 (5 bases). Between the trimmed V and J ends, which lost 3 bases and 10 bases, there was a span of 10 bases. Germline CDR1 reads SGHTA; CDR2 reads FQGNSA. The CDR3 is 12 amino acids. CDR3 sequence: CASSFFKREQFF. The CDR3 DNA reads TGTGCCAGCAGCTTTTTTAAGCGGGAGCAGTTCTTC.

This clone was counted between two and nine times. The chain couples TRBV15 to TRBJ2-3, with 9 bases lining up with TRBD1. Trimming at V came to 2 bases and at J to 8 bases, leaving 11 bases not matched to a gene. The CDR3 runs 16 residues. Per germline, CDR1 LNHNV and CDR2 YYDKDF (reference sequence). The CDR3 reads CATSRMSRDRAGTQYF. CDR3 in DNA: TGTGCCACCAGCAGAATGTCCCGGGACAGGGCTGGTACGCAGTATTTT.